This is a list of T cell receptor beta chains from one sample in a study of blood T cell repertoires in COVID-19. This table comes from immunoSEQ multiplex PCR, and its TCRdb copy is limited to in-frame clones, with some not included. The table records about 170,000 clones, 85% to 90% of them present only once. Sequenced material: peripheral blood. The receptors originated from a man aged 50 to 60 with active or convalescent COVID-19. Both conserved end residues are part of each CDR3. A D gene is named only where the DNA matches it firmly. A row's size may be missing; if present it is once, few, many or a size class.

>NA|TRBV12-3/TRBV12-4|NA|TRBJ2-3
CASNNRDDTQYF
TGTGCCAGCAACAACAGGGACGATACGCAGTATTTT
>NA|TRBV3-1/TRBV3-2|NA|TRBJ1-1
CASSQGHFSEAFF
TGTGCCAGCAGCCAGGGACATTTCTCTGAAGCTTTCTTT
>NA|TRBV6-5|TRBD1|TRBJ1-6
CASSPGQGANSPLHF
TGTGCCAGCAGCCCGGGACAGGGGGCTAATTCACCCCTCCACTTT
>NA|TRBV6-5|NA|TRBJ2-3
CASNGQPDNTQYF
TGTGCCAGCAATGGGCAGCCCGATAATACGCAGTATTTT
>NA|TRBV6-5|NA|TRBJ1-3
CASSYSRESGNTIYF
TGTGCCAGCAGTTACTCGAGAGAGTCTGGAAACACCATATATTTT
>NA|TRBV6-5|NA|TRBJ1-1
CASSYTTGTTNTEAFF
TGTGCCAGCAGTTACACAACCGGGACAACGAACACTGAAGCTTTCTTT
>NA|TRBV24-1|TRBD2|TRBJ2-1
CATSDAGDEQFF
TGTGCCACCAGTGATGCGGGAGATGAGCAGTTCTTC
>NA|TRBV11-2|TRBD1|TRBJ2-7
CASSSIQGAKYEQYF
TGTGCCAGCAGCTCTATACAGGGGGCGAAATACGAGCAGTACTTC
>NA|TRBV19|NA|TRBJ2-7
CASMEGVGEQYF
TGTGCCAGTATGGAGGGAGTGGGAGAGCAGTACTTC
>NA|TRBV9|TRBD2|TRBJ2-3
CASSARSGSTSDTQYF
TGTGCCAGCAGCGCTCGTAGCGGGAGTACTTCAGATACGCAGTATTTT
>NA|TRBV15|TRBD1|TRBJ1-1
CATSRDRRTGGTEAFF
TGTGCCACCAGCAGAGATCGCAGGACAGGGGGCACTGAAGCTTTCTTT
>NA|TRBV19|NA|TRBJ1-1
CASKEPEAFF
TGTGCCAGTAAAGAGCCTGAAGCTTTCTTT
>NA|TRBV5-4|TRBD1|TRBJ2-7
CASSLGQGLQIEYEQYF
TGTGCCAGCAGCTTGGGACAGGGGCTCCAAATAGAATACGAGCAGTACTTC
>once|TRBV27|NA|TRBJ1-5
CASSVDSPFGPQHF
TGTGCCAGCAGTGTAGACAGCCCCTTTGGGCCCCAGCATTTT
>NA|TRBV6-1|NA|TRBJ1-2
CASSEARGGYTF
TGTGCCAGCAGTGAAGCCCGAGGGGGCTACACCTTC
>NA|TRBV3-1/TRBV3-2|NA|TRBJ2-7
CASSSTCGYF
TGTGCCAGCAGCTCCACCTGCGGGTACTTC
>NA|TRBV5-1|NA|TRBJ1-5
CASSLEGPQPQHF
TGCGCCAGCAGCTTGGAGGGGCCTCAGCCCCAGCATTTT
>few|TRBV6-5|NA|TRBJ1-2
CASSYSTGNYGYTF
TGTGCCAGCAGTTACTCTACAGGCAACTATGGCTACACCTTC
>NA|TRBV7-9|TRBD1|TRBJ1-4
CASSFGGTGGPNEKLFF
TGTGCCAGCAGCTTTGGAGGGACAGGGGGTCCTAATGAAAAACTGTTTTTT
>NA|TRBV18|NA|TRBJ2-7
CASSPQYPGNGEQYF
TGTGCCAGCTCACCACAATACCCGGGTAACGGCGAGCAGTACTTC
>NA|TRBV12-3/TRBV12-4|NA|TRBJ1-1
CASSFTGFEAFF
TGTGCCAGCAGTTTCACCGGGTTCGAAGCTTTCTTT
>NA|TRBV7-2|NA|TRBJ2-1
CASSLSTGNEQFF
TGTGCCAGCAGCCTTAGTACGGGCAATGAGCAGTTCTTC
>NA|TRBV24-1|TRBD2|TRBJ2-1
CATSAAGGPDEQFF
TGTGCCACCAGTGCTGCGGGGGGGCCGGATGAGCAGTTCTTC
>NA|TRBV29-1|TRBD1|TRBJ2-3
CSVGRDRGPDTQYF
TGCAGCGTTGGTAGGGACAGGGGTCCAGATACGCAGTATTTT
>NA|TRBV11-2|NA|TRBJ2-2
CASSLVAANTGELFF
TGTGCCAGCAGCTTAGTAGCGGCAAACACCGGGGAGCTGTTTTTT
>NA|TRBV5-6|TRBD1|TRBJ2-5
CASSLQGAGETQYF
TGTGCCAGCAGCTTGCAGGGGGCTGGGGAGACCCAGTACTTC
>NA|TRBV7-2|TRBD2|TRBJ2-1
CASSLGRLAGGLYNEQFF
TGTGCCAGCAGCTTAGGTCGACTAGCGGGGGGCTTGTACAATGAGCAGTTCTTC
>NA|TRBV5-1|TRBD1|TRBJ1-1
CASSSPDRGSEAFF
TGCGCCAGCAGCTCTCCGGACAGGGGCTCCGAAGCTTTCTTT
>NA|TRBV20-1|NA|TRBJ2-1
CSARGSGEQFF
TGCAGTGCTAGGGGAAGCGGTGAGCAGTTCTTC
>NA|TRBV11-3|TRBD2|TRBJ2-3
CASSLDGLAGATSTDTQYF
TGTGCCAGCAGCTTAGACGGACTAGCGGGAGCCACTAGCACAGATACGCAGTATTTT
>NA|TRBV5-4|TRBD1|TRBJ1-2
CASSSTGTYGYTF
TGTGCCAGCAGCTCGACAGGGACCTATGGCTACACCTTC
>NA|TRBV6-2/TRBV6-3|TRBD1|TRBJ1-5
CASSWTGGGQPQHF
TGTGCCAGCAGCTGGACAGGGGGAGGTCAGCCCCAGCATTTT
>NA|TRBV18|NA|TRBJ2-1
CASSPQGGVKFF
TGTGCCAGCTCACCACAAGGGGGGGTAAAGTTCTTC
>NA|TRBV28|NA|TRBJ1-2
CASSPSWGGYTF
TGTGCCAGCAGTCCCTCGTGGGGCGGCTACACCTTC
>NA|TRBV5-1|TRBD1|TRBJ1-6
CASSPGQGSLPLHF
TGCGCCAGCAGCCCCGGACAGGGTTCCTTGCCCCTCCACTTT
>NA|TRBV5-6|TRBD2|TRBJ2-3
CASSLRWRGGSTDTQYF
TGTGCCAGCAGCTTACGGTGGCGGGGGGGAAGCACAGATACGCAGTATTTT
>NA|TRBV11-2|TRBD2|TRBJ2-5
CASSLDPWTSGGIRGETQYF
TGTGCCAGCAGCTTAGATCCATGGACTAGCGGGGGCATCCGGGGAGAGACCCAGTACTTC
>NA|TRBV19|NA|TRBJ1-1
CASIGLGGVTEAFF
TGTGCCAGTATAGGACTCGGTGGGGTTACTGAAGCTTTCTTT
>NA|TRBV27|TRBD1|TRBJ2-3
CASSEGDRGNTQYF
TGTGCCAGCAGTGAAGGGGACAGGGGAAATACGCAGTATTTT
>once|TRBV14|TRBD1|TRBJ2-7
CASSHHQRGPDSYEQYF
TGTGCCAGCAGCCACCATCAGAGGGGGCCAGACTCCTACGAGCAGTACTTC
>NA|TRBV3-1/TRBV3-2|NA|TRBJ2-1
CASSSTYNEQFF
TGTGCCAGCAGCTCCACCTACAATGAGCAGTTCTTC
>NA|TRBV20-1|NA|TRBJ2-7
CSARTGYEQYF
TGCAGTGCTAGGACAGGATACGAGCAGTACTTC
>NA|TRBV7-2|NA|TRBJ1-5
CASSLTRGGRQPQHF
TGTGCCAGCAGCTTAACCAGGGGCGGCCGGCAGCCCCAGCATTTT
>NA|TRBV18|NA|TRBJ1-6
CASSNTGNNSPLHF
TGTGCCAGCTCAAACACAGGGAATAATTCACCCCTCCACTTT
>NA|TRBV5-1|NA|TRBJ2-3
CASSLKGGATDTQYF
TGCGCCAGCAGCTTGAAGGGGGGGGCCACAGATACGCAGTATTTT
>NA|TRBV6-5|NA|TRBJ1-1
CASSSRRDTEAFF
TGTGCCAGCAGTTCGCGCAGGGACACTGAAGCTTTCTTT
>NA|TRBV12-3/TRBV12-4|TRBD2|TRBJ2-5
CASRGTSQETQYF
TGTGCCAGCAGGGGGACTAGCCAAGAGACCCAGTACTTC
>once|TRBV7-7|NA|TRBJ2-5
CASSLVGGGGARETQYF
TGTGCTAGCAGCTTAGTTGGTGGAGGGGGCGCGAGGGAGACCCAGTACTTC
>NA|TRBV6-5|TRBD1|TRBJ1-6
CASSYQGVLGSPLHF
TGTGCCAGCAGTTACCAGGGGGTTTTGGGGTCACCCCTCCACTTT
>NA|TRBV5-1|TRBD1|TRBJ2-7
CASSFRQGAEQYF
TGCGCCAGCAGCTTTAGACAGGGCGCCGAGCAGTACTTC
>once|TRBV27|TRBD2|TRBJ2-7
CASSFGLAGVYEQYF
TGTGCCAGCAGTTTTGGGCTAGCGGGAGTCTACGAGCAGTACTTC
>NA|TRBV10-3|NA|TRBJ1-4
CAISGGPNEKLFF
TGTGCCATCAGCGGGGGACCGAATGAAAAACTGTTTTTT
>NA|TRBV6-5|NA|TRBJ1-3
CASRPRLSSGNTIYF
TGTGCCAGCAGACCCAGGTTGAGCTCTGGAAACACCATATATTTT
>NA|TRBV24-1|TRBD1|TRBJ1-4
CATSDGQGKGEKLFF
TGTGCCACCAGTGATGGACAGGGGAAAGGCGAAAAACTGTTTTTT
>NA|TRBV6-2/TRBV6-3|TRBD2|TRBJ2-1
CASSYSRQLAGWDEQFF
TGTGCCAGCAGTTACTCACGTCAACTAGCGGGGTGGGATGAGCAGTTCTTC
>NA|TRBV11-3|NA|TRBJ1-2
CASSLVGTNYGYTF
TGTGCCAGCAGCCTAGTCGGTACGAACTATGGCTACACCTTC
>NA|TRBV5-1|NA|TRBJ2-7
CASSANSVFPYEQYF
TGCGCCAGCAGCGCGAATAGCGTTTTCCCCTACGAGCAGTACTTC